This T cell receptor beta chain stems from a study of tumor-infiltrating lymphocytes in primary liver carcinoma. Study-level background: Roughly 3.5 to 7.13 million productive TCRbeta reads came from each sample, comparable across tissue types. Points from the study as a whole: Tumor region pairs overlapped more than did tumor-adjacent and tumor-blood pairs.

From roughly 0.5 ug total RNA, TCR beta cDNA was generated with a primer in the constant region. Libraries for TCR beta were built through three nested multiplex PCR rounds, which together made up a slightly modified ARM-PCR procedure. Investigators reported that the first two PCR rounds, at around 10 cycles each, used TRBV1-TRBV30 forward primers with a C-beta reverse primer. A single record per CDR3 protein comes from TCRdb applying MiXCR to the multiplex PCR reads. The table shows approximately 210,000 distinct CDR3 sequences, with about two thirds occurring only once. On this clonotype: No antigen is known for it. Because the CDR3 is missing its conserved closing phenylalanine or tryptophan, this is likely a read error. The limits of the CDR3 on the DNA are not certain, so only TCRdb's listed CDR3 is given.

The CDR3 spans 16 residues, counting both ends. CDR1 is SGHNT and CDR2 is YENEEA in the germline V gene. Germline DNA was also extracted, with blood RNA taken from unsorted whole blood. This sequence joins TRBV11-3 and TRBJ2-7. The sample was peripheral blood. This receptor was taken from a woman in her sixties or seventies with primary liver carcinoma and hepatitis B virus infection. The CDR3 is CASNAGEQFTFYEQYL.